The present TCR beta chain was sequenced within a study of OX40 agonist ivuxolimab in advanced cancers. Across the study: Ivuxolimab, an antibody acting as an agonist of OX40 (CD134), was used to treat patients.

Overall study results and limits: Researchers did not determine the expanded peripheral T cells' antigen specificity.

A note on this clone: Its antigen is unidentified.

The CDR3 is 15 residues long. V lost 6 bases to trimming and J lost 3 bases; unmatched junction nucleotides: 8. Per germline, CDR1 SNHLY and CDR2 FYNNEI. TCRdb keeps only in-frame clones here, not all; method: immunoSEQ multiplex PCR. The data contain tens of thousands of clones, approximately 84% of them seen just once; the ten biggest clones take up 4.7%. This chain uses TRBV2 with TRBJ2-5; TRBD2 aligns across 9 bases. The sample was CD4+ or CD8+ T cells sorted from blood, taken in a trial of the OX40 agonist ivuxolimab. The TCR originated in an adult with an advanced solid tumor such as melanoma, head and neck, liver or kidney cancer. The CDR3 protein is CASRKPGLAEETQYF. The CDR3 DNA sequence: TGTGCCAGCAGAAAACCGGGACTAGCAGAAGAGACCCAGTACTTC.